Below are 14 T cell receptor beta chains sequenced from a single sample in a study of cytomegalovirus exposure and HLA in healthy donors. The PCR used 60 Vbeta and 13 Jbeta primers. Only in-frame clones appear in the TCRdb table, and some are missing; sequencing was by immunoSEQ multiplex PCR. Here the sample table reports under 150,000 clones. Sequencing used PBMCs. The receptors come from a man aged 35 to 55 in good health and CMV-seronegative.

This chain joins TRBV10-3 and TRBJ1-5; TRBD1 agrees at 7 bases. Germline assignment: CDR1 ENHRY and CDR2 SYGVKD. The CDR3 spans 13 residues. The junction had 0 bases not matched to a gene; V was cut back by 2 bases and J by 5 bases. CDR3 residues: CAISETGDQPQHF. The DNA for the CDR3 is TGTGCCATCAGTGAGACAGGGGATCAGCCCCAGCATTTT.

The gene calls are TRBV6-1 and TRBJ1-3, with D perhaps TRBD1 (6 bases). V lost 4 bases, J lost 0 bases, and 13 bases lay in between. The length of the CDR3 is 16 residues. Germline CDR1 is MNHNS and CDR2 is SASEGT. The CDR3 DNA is TGTGCCAGCAGTGCCCAGACAGGCCACTCTGGAAACACCATATATTTT. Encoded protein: CASSAQTGHSGNTIYF.

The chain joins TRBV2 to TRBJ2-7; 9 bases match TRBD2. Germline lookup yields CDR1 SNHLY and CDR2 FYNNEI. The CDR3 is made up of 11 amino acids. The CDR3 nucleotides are TGTGCCAGCAGTAGACAGTGGGGACTAGCTGTC. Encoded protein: CASSRQWGLAV.

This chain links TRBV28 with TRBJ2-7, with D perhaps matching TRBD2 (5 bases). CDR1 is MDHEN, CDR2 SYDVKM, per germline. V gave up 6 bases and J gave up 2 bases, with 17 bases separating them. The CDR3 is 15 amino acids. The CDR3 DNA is TGTGCCAGCAGCCAGGAGGCAGGTAGCCCCTACGAGCAGTACTTC. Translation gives CASSQEAGSPYEQYF. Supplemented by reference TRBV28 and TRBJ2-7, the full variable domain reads DVKVTQSSRYLVKRTGEKVFLECVQDMDHENMFWYRQDPGLGLRLIYFSYDVKMKEKGDIPEGYSVSREKKERFSLILESASTNQTSMYLCASSQEAGSPYEQYFGPGTRLTVT.

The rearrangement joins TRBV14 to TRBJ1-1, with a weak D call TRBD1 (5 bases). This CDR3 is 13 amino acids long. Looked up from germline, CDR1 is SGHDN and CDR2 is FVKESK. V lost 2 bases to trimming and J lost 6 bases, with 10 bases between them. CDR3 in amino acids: CASSQIWGAEAFF. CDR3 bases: TGTGCCAGCAGCCAAATCTGGGGGGCTGAAGCTTTCTTT.

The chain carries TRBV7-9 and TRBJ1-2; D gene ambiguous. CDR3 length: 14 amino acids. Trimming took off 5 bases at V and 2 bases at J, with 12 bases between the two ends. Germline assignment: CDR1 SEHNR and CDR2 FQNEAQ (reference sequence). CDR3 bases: TGTGCCAGCAGCCGGACTGCCCAGAACTATGGCTACACCTTC. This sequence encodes CASSRTAQNYGYTF.

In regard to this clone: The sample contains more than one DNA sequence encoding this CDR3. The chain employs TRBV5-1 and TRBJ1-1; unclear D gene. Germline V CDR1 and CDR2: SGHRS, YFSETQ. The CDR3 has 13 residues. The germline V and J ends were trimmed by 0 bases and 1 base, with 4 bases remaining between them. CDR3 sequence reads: CASSLARNTEAFF. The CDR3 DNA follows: TGCGCCAGCAGCTTGGCCAGGAACACTGAAGCTTTCTTT. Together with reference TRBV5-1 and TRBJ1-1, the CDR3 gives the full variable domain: KAGVTQTPRYLIKTRGQQVTLSCSPISGHRSVSWYQQTPGQGLQFLFEYFSETQRNKGNFPGRFSGRQFSNSRSEMNVSTLELGDSALYLCASSLARNTEAFFGQGTRLTVV.

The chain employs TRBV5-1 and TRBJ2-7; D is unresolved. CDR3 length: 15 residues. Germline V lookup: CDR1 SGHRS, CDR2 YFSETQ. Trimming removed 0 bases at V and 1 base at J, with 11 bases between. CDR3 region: CASSLARLQSYEQYF. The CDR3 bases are TGCGCCAGCAGCTTGGCCAGACTGCAATCCTACGAGCAGTACTTC.

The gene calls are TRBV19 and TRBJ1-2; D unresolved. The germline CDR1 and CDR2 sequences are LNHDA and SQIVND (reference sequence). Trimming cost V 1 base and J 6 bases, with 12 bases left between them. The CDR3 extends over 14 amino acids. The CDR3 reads CASSIGPSQDGYTF. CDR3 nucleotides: TGTGCCAGTAGTATAGGCCCCTCGCAGGATGGCTACACCTTC. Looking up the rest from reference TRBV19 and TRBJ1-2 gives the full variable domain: DGGITQSPKYLFRKEGQNVTLSCEQNLNHDAMYWYRQDPGQGLRLIYYSQIVNDFQKGDIAEGYSVSREKKESFPLTVTSAQKNPTAFYLCASSIGPSQDGYTFGSGTRLTVV.

CDR3 in DNA: TGTGCCAGCAGCTCTTTCTTCGTGGGGGGTCCCTACGAGCAGTACTTC. It yields the protein CASSSFFVGGPYEQYF. V is TRBV12-1 and J is TRBJ2-7; the table names TRBD2, a call not compared with the DNA. TRBV12-1 is a known pseudogene. This CDR3 is built from 16 residues.

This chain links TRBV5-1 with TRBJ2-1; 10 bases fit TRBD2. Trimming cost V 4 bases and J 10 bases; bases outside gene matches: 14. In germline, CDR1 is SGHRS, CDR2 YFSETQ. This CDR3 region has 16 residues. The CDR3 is CASSKERSGGAGEQFF. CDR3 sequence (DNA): TGCGCCAGCAGCAAAGAGAGGAGCGGGGGGGCTGGGGAGCAGTTCTTC.

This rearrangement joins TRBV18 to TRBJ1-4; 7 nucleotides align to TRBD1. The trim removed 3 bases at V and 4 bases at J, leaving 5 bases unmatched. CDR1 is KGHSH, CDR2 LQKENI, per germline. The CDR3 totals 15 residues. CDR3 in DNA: TGTGCCAGCTCACCCCGACAGGGAGGTAATGAAAAACTGTTTTTT. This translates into CASSPRQGGNEKLFF.

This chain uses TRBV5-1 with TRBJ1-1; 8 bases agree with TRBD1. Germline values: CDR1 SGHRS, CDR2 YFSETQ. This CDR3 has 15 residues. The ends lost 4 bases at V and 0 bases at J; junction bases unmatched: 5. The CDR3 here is CASSRAGGLNTEAFF. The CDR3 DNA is TGCGCCAGCAGCAGAGCAGGGGGCCTGAACACTGAAGCTTTCTTT. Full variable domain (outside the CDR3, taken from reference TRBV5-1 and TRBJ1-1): KAGVTQTPRYLIKTRGQQVTLSCSPISGHRSVSWYQQTPGQGLQFLFEYFSETQRNKGNFPGRFSGRQFSNSRSEMNVSTLELGDSALYLCASSRAGGLNTEAFFGQGTRLTVV.

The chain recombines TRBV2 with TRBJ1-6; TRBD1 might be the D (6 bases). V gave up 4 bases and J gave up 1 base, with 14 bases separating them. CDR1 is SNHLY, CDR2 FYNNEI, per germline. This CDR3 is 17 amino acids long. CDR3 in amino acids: CASSGGGLGSYNSPLHF. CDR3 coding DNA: TGTGCCAGCAGTGGAGGGGGATTAGGGTCCTATAATTCACCCCTCCACTTT.